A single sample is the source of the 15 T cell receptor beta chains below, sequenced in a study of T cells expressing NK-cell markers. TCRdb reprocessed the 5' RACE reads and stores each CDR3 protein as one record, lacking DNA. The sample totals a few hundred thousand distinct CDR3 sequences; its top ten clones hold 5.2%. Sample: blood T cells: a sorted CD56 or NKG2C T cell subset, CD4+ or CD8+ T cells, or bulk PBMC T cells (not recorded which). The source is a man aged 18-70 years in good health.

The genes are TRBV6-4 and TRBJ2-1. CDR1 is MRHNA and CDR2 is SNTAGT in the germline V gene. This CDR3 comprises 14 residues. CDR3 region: CASSDSRIKDEQFF.

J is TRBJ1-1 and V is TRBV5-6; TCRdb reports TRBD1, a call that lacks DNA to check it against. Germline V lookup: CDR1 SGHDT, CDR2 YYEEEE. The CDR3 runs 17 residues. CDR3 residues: CASSRTGTGEGDTEAFF.

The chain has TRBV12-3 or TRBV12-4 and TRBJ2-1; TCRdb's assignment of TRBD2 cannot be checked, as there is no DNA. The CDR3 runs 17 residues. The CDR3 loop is CASTNPRGGNSYNEQFF.

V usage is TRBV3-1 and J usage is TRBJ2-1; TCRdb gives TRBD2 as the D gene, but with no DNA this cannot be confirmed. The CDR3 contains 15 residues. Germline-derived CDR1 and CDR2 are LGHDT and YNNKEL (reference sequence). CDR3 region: CASSRGGARYNEQFF.

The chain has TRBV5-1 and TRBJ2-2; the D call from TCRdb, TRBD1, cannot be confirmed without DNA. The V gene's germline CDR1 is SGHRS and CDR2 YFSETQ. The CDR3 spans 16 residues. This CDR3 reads CASSRLRDTNTGELFF.

CDR3 residues: CASSLVAGGHLEDTQYF. This chain uses TRBV7-6 with TRBJ2-3; with no DNA, the TCRdb D assignment of TRBD2 cannot be verified. The CDR3 consists of 17 residues. Per germline, CDR1 SGHVS and CDR2 FNYEAQ. The variable domain in full, completed from reference TRBV7-6 and TRBJ2-3, reads GAGVSQSPRYKVTKRGQDVALRCDPISGHVSLYWYRQALGQGPEFLTYFNYEAQQDKSGLPNDRFSAERPEGSISTLTIQRTEQRDSAMYRCASSLVAGGHLEDTQYFGPGTRLTVL.

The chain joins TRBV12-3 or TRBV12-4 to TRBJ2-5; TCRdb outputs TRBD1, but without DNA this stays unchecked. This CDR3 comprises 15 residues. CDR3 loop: CASGFWTHLQETQYF.

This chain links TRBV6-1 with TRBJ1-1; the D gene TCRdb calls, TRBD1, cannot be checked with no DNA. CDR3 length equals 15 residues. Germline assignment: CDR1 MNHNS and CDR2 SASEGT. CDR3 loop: CASSARDRGVTEAFF.

CDR3 loop: CASSYVLAPLTDTQYF. The chain recombines TRBV18 with TRBJ2-3; checking the TCRdb D call of TRBD1 is not possible without DNA. This CDR3 region has 16 residues. Germline CDR1 reads KGHSH; CDR2 reads LQKENI.

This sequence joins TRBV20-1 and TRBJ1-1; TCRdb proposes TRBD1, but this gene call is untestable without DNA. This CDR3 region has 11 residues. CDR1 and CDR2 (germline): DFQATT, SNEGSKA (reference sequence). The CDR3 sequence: CSARGVGGAFF.

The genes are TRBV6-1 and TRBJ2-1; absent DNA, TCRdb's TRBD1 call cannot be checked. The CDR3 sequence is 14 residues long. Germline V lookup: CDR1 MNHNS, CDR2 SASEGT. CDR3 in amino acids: CASKSLQGGNEQFF.

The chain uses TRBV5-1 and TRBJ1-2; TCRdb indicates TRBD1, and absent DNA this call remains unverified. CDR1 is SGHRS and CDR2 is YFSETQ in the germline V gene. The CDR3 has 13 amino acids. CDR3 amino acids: CASRHDSNYGYTF.

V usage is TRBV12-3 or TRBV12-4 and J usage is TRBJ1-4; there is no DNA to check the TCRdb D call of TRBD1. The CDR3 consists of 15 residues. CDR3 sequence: CASSFRGQSNEKLFF.

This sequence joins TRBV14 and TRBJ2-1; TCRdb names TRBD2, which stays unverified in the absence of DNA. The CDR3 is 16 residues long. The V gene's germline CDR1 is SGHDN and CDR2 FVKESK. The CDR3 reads CASSQEGGPKSNEQFF. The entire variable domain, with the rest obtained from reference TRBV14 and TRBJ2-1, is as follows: EAGVTQFPSHSVIEKGQTVTLRCDPISGHDNLYWYRRVMGKEIKFLLHFVKESKQDESGMPNNRFLAERTGGTYSTLKVQPAELEDSGVYFCASSQEGGPKSNEQFFGPGTRLTVL.

This chain's CDR3 is CASSLRPHGTDTQYF. The rearrangement links TRBV5-1 to TRBJ2-3; there is no DNA to check the TCRdb D call of TRBD1. CDR1 is SGHRS and CDR2 is YFSETQ in the germline V gene. The CDR3 spans 15 residues.